A selection of T cell receptor beta chains follows, all from one sample in a study of glioma-infiltrating T cells. MiXCR, applied by TCRdb to the multiplex PCR reads, yields one record per CDR3 protein. The table lists 400,000 or so distinct CDR3 sequences, around 45% of them singletons, with more than 10% in the top ten. The specimen sequenced was glioma tissue, nonneoplastic brain tissue, or PBMCs (not recorded which). The receptor source for this set is a human donor with low-grade glioma or glioblastoma, undergoing nonglioma brain surgery, or in good health (not recorded which). CDR3s include the opening cysteine and the closing phenylalanine or tryptophan. The D gene is left open where the match is weak. For some rows the clone size is stated as once, few or many, or as a class when expanded; others skip it.

cdr3_nt,cdr3_aa,j_call,d_call,v_call,clone_size
TGTGCTAGTGGTTTGGTACCGGGACCCCCCGTGATCGATGAGCAGTTCTTC,CASGLVPGPPVIDEQFF,TRBJ2-1,NA,TRBV12-5,NA
TGTGCCAGCAGCCAAGGCCTAGCTCTAGATTACAATGAGCAGTTCTTC,CASSQGLALDYNEQFF,TRBJ2-1,NA,TRBV4-2,many
TGTGCCAGCAGTTTACTTCTGACAGGGTTCTACAATGAGCAGTTCTTC,CASSLLLTGFYNEQFF,TRBJ2-1,TRBD1,TRBV27,few
TGTGCCAGCAGTTTAGGGTCGGGGGGTTACTCTGGAAACACCATATATTTT,CASSLGSGGYSGNTIYF,TRBJ1-3,NA,TRBV28,few
TGCGCCAGCAGCCGGGGGGGGGAGGAGAACACTGAAGCTTTCTTT,CASSRGGEENTEAFF,TRBJ1-1,NA,TRBV13,NA
TGTGCCAGCATCCCTCCGGGGATAGCCTCGGTCGGGGAGCTGTTTTTT,CASIPPGIASVGELFF,TRBJ2-2,NA,TRBV7-9,NA
TGTGCCACCATCGAAGGTTTGAACACTGAAGCTTTCTTT,CATIEGLNTEAFF,TRBJ1-1,NA,TRBV12-3/TRBV12-4,few
TGTGCCAGTAGTTTCCGGGGGAACGAGCAGTACTTC,CASSFRGNEQYF,TRBJ2-7,NA,TRBV28,few
TGTGCCACCAGCAGGGGGGGAAGGGGTGGCAATCAGCCCCAGCATTTT,CATSRGGRGGNQPQHF,TRBJ1-5,NA,TRBV15,few
TGTGCCAGCAGCAAGGACAGGTCTAGCACAGATACGCAGTGTTTT,CASSKDRSSTDTQCF,TRBJ2-3,TRBD1,TRBV7-9,NA